A selection of T cell receptor beta chains follows, all from one sample in a study of blood T cell repertoires in COVID-19. Method: immunoSEQ multiplex PCR; TCRdb's copy keeps in-frame clones and lacks some. The repertoire holds 170,000 or so clones, with 70% to 90% as singletons. The sequenced material came from peripheral blood. These receptors came from a man aged 45-60 years with active or convalescent COVID-19. The CDR3 runs from the conserved cysteine through the conserved F or W. D genes are given only for firm matches. Clone sizes are given selectively: once, few, many, or a class where the clone is expanded.

>TRBJ1-1|10|TRBV7-9|few|-
CASLGVEAFF
TGTGCCAGCCTAGGGGTGGAAGCTTTCTTT
>TRBJ1-4|16|TRBV7-9|-|TRBD1
CASRPQGVNSNEKLFF
TGTGCCAGCAGGCCTCAGGGGGTTAATTCTAATGAAAAACTGTTTTTT
>TRBJ1-3|18|TRBV11-2|few|TRBD1
CASSLVLRQGSSGNTIYF
TGTGCCAGCAGCCTCGTTCTGCGACAGGGGTCCTCTGGAAACACCATATATTTT
>TRBJ1-2|13|TRBV9|-|TRBD1
CASSRGQGAGYTF
TGTGCCAGCAGCCGAGGACAGGGTGCCGGCTACACCTTC
>TRBJ1-3|14|TRBV11-2|-|-
CASSLSGAGNTIYF
TGTGCCAGCAGCTTATCAGGGGCTGGAAACACCATATATTTT
>TRBJ2-5|15|TRBV11-3|-|TRBD1
CASSLDTGGQETQYF
TGTGCCAGCAGCTTAGACACAGGGGGTCAGGAGACCCAGTACTTC
>TRBJ2-2|12|TRBV7-9|-|-
CASSLRSWELFF
TGTGCCAGCAGCTTAAGGAGCTGGGAGCTGTTTTTT
>TRBJ2-3|16|TRBV4-2|-|TRBD2
CASSPRTSDSTDTQYF
TGTGCCAGCAGCCCACGGACTAGCGATAGCACAGATACGCAGTATTTT
>TRBJ2-1|12|TRBV30|-|-
CAWSGGYNEQFF
TGTGCCTGGTCCGGGGGCTACAATGAGCAGTTCTTC
>TRBJ1-1|15|TRBV6-5|-|TRBD1
CASSYSGQANTEAFF
TGTGCCAGCAGTTACTCGGGACAGGCCAACACTGAAGCTTTCTTT
>TRBJ2-7|16|TRBV14|-|TRBD2
CASSPQAGVPSYEQYF
TGTGCCAGCAGTCCTCAGGCGGGAGTCCCCTCCTACGAGCAGTACTTC
>TRBJ1-1|14|TRBV5-5|-|TRBD1
CASSSGTAYTEAFF
TGTGCCAGCAGCTCCGGGACAGCATACACTGAAGCTTTCTTT
>TRBJ2-7|11|TRBV2|-|TRBD1
CASSQDRVEYF
TGTGCCAGCAGCCAAGACAGGGTGGAGTACTTC
>TRBJ1-1|16|TRBV7-2|-|TRBD1
CASSLAYWTGNREAFF
TGTGCCAGCAGCTTAGCGTACTGGACAGGGAATAGGGAAGCTTTCTTT
>TRBJ2-7|13|TRBV6-5|-|TRBD2
CASSSLAGNEQYF
TGTGCCAGCAGTTCTCTAGCGGGAAACGAGCAGTACTTC
>TRBJ1-1|11|TRBV14|-|-
CASSQVHSFHF
TGTGCCAGCAGCCAAGTCCATAGCTTCCACTTT
>TRBJ2-5|16|TRBV7-2|-|TRBD2
CASSLGLAGVQETQYF
TGTGCCAGCAGCCTAGGACTAGCGGGGGTCCAAGAGACCCAGTACTTC
>TRBJ2-5|11|TRBV27|-|-
CASSRQETQYF
TGTGCCAGCAGTCGCCAAGAGACCCAGTACTTC
>TRBJ1-2|14|TRBV12-1|-|-
CASSFRGGHYGYTF
TGTGCCAGCAGCTTTCGAGGGGGACACTATGGCTACACCTTC
>TRBJ2-7|14|TRBV3-1/TRBV3-2|few|TRBD1
CASSQGTGGQEQYF
TGTGCCAGCAGCCAAGGAACAGGGGGACAAGAGCAGTACTTC
>TRBJ2-4|13|TRBV5-1|-|-
CASSMDQENIQYF
TGCGCCAGCAGCATGGACCAGGAAAACATTCAGTACTTC
>TRBJ1-5|15|TRBV19|-|TRBD1
CASSIGTGSNQPQHF
TGTGCCAGTAGTATAGGGACAGGGAGCAATCAGCCCCAGCATTTT
>TRBJ1-1|15|TRBV9|-|-
CASSAGGGRDTEAFF
TGTGCCAGCAGCGCCGGCGGGGGGAGAGACACTGAAGCTTTCTTT
>TRBJ2-5|14|TRBV19|-|-
CASSISTGTETQYF
TGTGCCAGTAGTATCTCGACCGGGACTGAGACCCAGTACTTC
>TRBJ1-3|15|TRBV7-9|-|TRBD1
CASSLVRGRLDTIYF
TGTGCCAGCAGCTTAGTCAGGGGGCGATTGGACACCATATATTTT